The rows below give T cell receptor beta chains drawn from one sample of a study of cytomegalovirus exposure and HLA in healthy donors. Profiled with immunoSEQ multiplex PCR; TCRdb holds only in-frame clones, not every one. The sample contains about 130,000 clones, 70% to 80% of which appear only once. The sample consisted of PBMCs. The source is a female donor in good health and CMV-seronegative. The CDR3 runs from the conserved cysteine through the conserved F or W. A D gene is named only where the DNA matches it firmly. Clone size is given for some rows only: seen once, a few or many times, or a class if the clone is expanded.

>-|TRBJ2-7|-|TRBV18
CASSPTDATLGEQYF
TGTGCCAGCTCCCCGACTGACGCAACTTTGGGCGAGCAGTACTTC
>-|TRBJ2-2|-|TRBV6-5
CASSLNTGELFF
TGTGCCAGCAGTCTTAACACCGGGGAGCTGTTTTTT
>-|TRBJ2-7|-|TRBV1
CTSSFGLAGERYEQYF
TGCACCAGCAGCTTCGGACTAGCGGGAGAAAGGTACGAGCAGTACTTC
>-|TRBJ2-2|TRBD2|TRBV14
CASSHWNSGSSGELFF
TGTGCCAGCAGCCATTGGAATAGCGGGAGTTCCGGGGAGCTGTTTTTT
>-|TRBJ2-7|TRBD2|TRBV7-2
CASSPSREESYEQYF
TGTGCCAGCAGCCCCTCCCGGGAGGAATCATACGAGCAGTACTTC
>-|TRBJ2-2|-|TRBV5-4
CASSLGGAAGELFF
TGTGCCAGCAGCTTAGGCGGGGCGGCCGGGGAGCTGTTTTTT
>-|TRBJ2-3|-|TRBV7-2
CASSYKAGYTDTQYF
TGTGCCAGCAGCTACAAGGCGGGGTACACAGATACGCAGTATTTT
>-|TRBJ2-7|TRBD2|TRBV7-9
CASSPSSGSYEQYF
TGTGCCAGCAGCCCCTCTAGCGGGAGCTACGAGCAGTACTTC
>-|TRBJ1-1|-|TRBV27
CASSFRRGPAFF
TGTGCCAGCAGTTTCAGGAGGGGACCAGCTTTCTTT
>-|TRBJ1-1|-|TRBV7-2
CASSLGGRTEAFF
TGTGCCAGCAGCCTAGGGGGGAGGACTGAAGCTTTCTTT
>-|TRBJ2-7|TRBD2|TRBV6-5
CASRKGLAGYEQYF
TGTGCCAGCAGAAAAGGACTAGCGGGATACGAGCAGTACTTC
>few|TRBJ2-7|-|TRBV19
CASSDFSSYEQYF
TGTGCCAGTAGCGACTTTAGCTCCTACGAGCAGTACTTC
>-|TRBJ1-2|TRBD1|TRBV30
CAWSVRGTGYGYTF
TGTGCCTGGAGTGTACGAGGGACAGGCTATGGCTACACCTTC
>-|TRBJ2-5|-|TRBV4-3
CASSQDGTPQETQYF
TGCGCCAGCAGCCAAGACGGGACACCCCAAGAGACCCAGTACTTC
>-|TRBJ1-2|-|TRBV28
CASSFLGGNGYTF
TGTGCCAGCAGTTTTCTCGGGGGGAATGGCTACACCTTC
>-|TRBJ2-1|-|TRBV9
CASSGTTLSYNEQFF
TGTGCCAGCAGCGGGACTACCCTCTCCTACAATGAGCAGTTCTTC
>-|TRBJ1-5|-|TRBV6-5
CASRATGTNQPQHF
TGTGCCAGCAGAGCTACAGGGACCAATCAGCCCCAGCATTTT
>-|TRBJ2-7|TRBD1|TRBV4-3
CASSQDAGTGTYEQYF
TGCGCCAGCAGCCAAGATGCCGGGACAGGTACCTACGAGCAGTACTTC